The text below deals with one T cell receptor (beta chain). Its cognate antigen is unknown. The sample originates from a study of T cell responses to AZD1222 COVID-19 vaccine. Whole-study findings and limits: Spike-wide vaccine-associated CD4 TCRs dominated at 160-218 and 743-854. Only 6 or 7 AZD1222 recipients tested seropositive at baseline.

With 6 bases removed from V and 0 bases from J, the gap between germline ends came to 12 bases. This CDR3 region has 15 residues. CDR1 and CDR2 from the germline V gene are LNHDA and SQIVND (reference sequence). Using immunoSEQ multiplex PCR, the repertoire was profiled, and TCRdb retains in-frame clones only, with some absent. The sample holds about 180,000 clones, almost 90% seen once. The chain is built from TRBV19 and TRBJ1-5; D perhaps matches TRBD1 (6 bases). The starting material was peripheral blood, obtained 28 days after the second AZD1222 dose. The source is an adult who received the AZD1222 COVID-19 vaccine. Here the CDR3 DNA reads TGTGCCAGTAGGGACAGTTTTTATAGCAATCAGCCCCAGCATTTT. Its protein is CASRDSFYSNQPQHF.